This passage covers 5 T cell receptor beta chains from one sample sequenced in a study of cytomegalovirus exposure and HLA in healthy donors (dated 2017 in TCRdb). The library was generated by the immunoSEQ multiplex PCR assay. For the multiplex PCR, a mixture combining 60 forward primers for TCR Vbeta segments and 13 reverse primers for TCR Jbeta segments was used. TCRdb stores this immuneACCESS table with in-frame sequences only. Part of the clones is absent; in the studies checked, under half of the shortfall reflects unresolved V genes, and no reason is known for the rest. This sample lists around 170,000 clones; roughly 87% were detected once. The ten most abundant clones make up more than 1.5% of the sample. Sequencing was done on a sample of PBMCs. The receptors were gathered from a man aged 40-55 years in good health and CMV-seronegative.

The rearrangement joins TRBV10-3 to TRBJ2-1; 10 bases fit TRBD1. CDR3 size: 16 residues. Per germline, CDR1 ENHRY and CDR2 SYGVKD. Trimming at V came to 3 bases and at J to 4 bases, leaving 6 bases not matched to a gene. The DNA of the CDR3 is TGTGCCATCAGTGATTCGACAGGGGGCAGTTACAATGAGCAGTTCTTC. This translates into CAISDSTGGSYNEQFF.

As concerns this clone: As the CDR3 is not closed by the conserved phenylalanine or tryptophan, this likely results from a read error. This rearrangement joins TRBV6-5 to TRBJ1-2; D uncertain. V dropped 2 bases and J dropped 3 bases, with 7 bases sitting between them. The CDR3 has 13 residues. CDR1 is MNHEY, CDR2 SVGAGI, per germline. In DNA, the CDR3 is TGTGCCAGCAGTTACGAGAGGTACTATGGCTACACCGTC. This translates into CASSYERYYGYTV.

The rearrangement joins TRBV5-4 to TRBJ2-1; no clear D. The CDR3 is 11 amino acids. Per the germline V gene, CDR1 is SGHNT and CDR2 is YYREEE (reference sequence). V dropped 5 bases and J dropped 7 bases, with 7 bases sitting between them. CDR3 DNA: TGTGCCAGCAGACGAGCAAATGAGCAGTTCTTC. Translating it yields CASRRANEQFF.

The V and J genes are TRBV9 and TRBJ2-3; D uncertain. The CDR3 is 14 residues long. Germline CDR1 is SGDLS and CDR2 is YYNGEE. Between the trimmed V and J ends, which lost 0 bases and 0 bases, there was a span of 5 bases. The CDR3 sequence: CASSVVESTDTQYF. The CDR3 nucleotides are TGTGCCAGCAGCGTAGTCGAGAGCACAGATACGCAGTATTTT. Full variable domain (missing parts from reference TRBV9 and TRBJ2-3): DSGVTQTPKHLITATGQRVTLRCSPRSGDLSVYWYQQSLDQGLQFLIQYYNGEERAKGNILERFSAQQFPDLHSELNLSSLELGDSALYFCASSVVESTDTQYFGPGTRLTVL.

The chain uses TRBV29-1 and TRBJ2-6; a weak D match, TRBD2 (7 bases). The germline V gene encodes CDR1 SQVTM and CDR2 ANQGSEA. The CDR3 totals 16 residues. Deletions cut 6 bases from V and 1 base from J, with 16 bases between. The CDR3 sequence is CSVLGGDMSGANVLTF. DNA for the CDR3: TGCAGCGTGTTAGGGGGGGATATGTCTGGGGCCAACGTCCTGACTTTC.